The clone carrying this T cell receptor (beta chain) has just one count. These data come from a study of blood T cell repertoires in COVID-19. V trimming: 7 bases; J trimming: 4 bases; junction bases outside the gene matches: 18. The CDR3 sequence is 19 residues long. Per the germline V gene, CDR1 is SEHNR and CDR2 is FQNEAQ (reference sequence). In the authors' workflow: By means of reference gene primer amplification, nucleated cell counts were estimated. The table came from immunoSEQ multiplex PCR; TCRdb's copy has only in-frame clones and leaves some out. V and J calls and clone size are given by that table; D and trimming were obtained from the DNA. The table shows about 140,000 clones, with roughly 80% occurring only once.

The source is a woman aged 50 to 65 with active or convalescent COVID-19. Sequenced sample: peripheral blood. The V and J genes are TRBV7-9 and TRBJ1-4, with 10 positions matching TRBD1. This CDR3 reads CASTKRGQGSQFGNEKLFF. The CDR3 coding sequence is TGTGCCAGCACCAAGCGGGGACAGGGGTCTCAGTTTGGTAATGAAAAACTGTTTTTT.